This T cell receptor beta chain is from a study of CD8 T cells in Susac syndrome. Findings and caveats of the study: The study acknowledged a relatively small number of individuals in its TCR sequencing and HLA analysis.

Comments on this clonotype: Its antigen is unknown.

The V end lost 1 base, the J end lost 3 bases, and 10 bases lay between the germline ends. The CDR3 extends over 14 amino acids. Both CD4+ and CD8+ T cells were negatively isolated, and TEMRA cells underwent FACS enrichment. About 0.45 to 1 ug RNA was reverse transcribed with random hexamers. An immunoSEQ multiplex PCR amplified TCR beta CDR3 over 54 Vbeta and 13 Jbeta. TCRdb called the immunoSEQ multiplex PCR reads again in MiXCR, with one record for every CDR3 protein. The table lists approximately 230,000 distinct CDR3 sequences, 80% to 95% of them singletons, with around 0.07% in the top ten. Material for sequencing was CD4+ T cells from PBMCs. The receptor's source is a human donor with multiple sclerosis. The chain combines TRBV12-3 or TRBV12-4 with TRBJ2-7; D may be TRBD1 (6 bases). The CDR3 nucleotides read TGTGCCAGCAGTTTAGATCAGGGGAGCTACGAGCAGTACTTC. Translating it yields CASSLDQGSYEQYF.